This TCR beta chain was sequenced in a study of T cells in Graves' hyperthyroidism and ophthalmopathy. Germline assignment: CDR1 SGHRS and CDR2 YFSETQ. J gave up 0 bases and V 2 bases, and 11 bases lay outside the gene matches. The CDR3 has 19 amino acids. This clonotype has ten or more counts. TCR beta CDR3 regions were amplified from RNA. RT-PCR in the first round (using the HTBI primer set) targeted the TCR CDR3. One entry per CDR3 protein results from TCRdb running MiXCR on the multiplex PCR reads. The table records hundreds of thousands of distinct CDR3 sequences, about a sixth of them present only once.

The origin of this receptor is a young woman with Graves' ophthalmopathy. The chain links TRBV5-1 to TRBJ2-6; 7 bases agree with TRBD1. Source material: blood. The CDR3 protein is CASSFKDRSHFSGANVLTF. As DNA, the CDR3 is TGCGCCAGCAGCTTTAAGGACAGGTCCCATTTCTCTGGGGCCAACGTCCTGACTTTC.